Included here is one T cell receptor (beta chain) sequence, with context. The PCR had 60 Vbeta and 13 Jbeta primers. Method: immunoSEQ multiplex PCR; TCRdb's copy keeps in-frame clones and lacks some. The data show some 100,000 clones, approximately 75% seen once. Trimming shortened V by 6 bases and J by 2 bases, and 14 bases separated the two germline ends. CDR1 MNHEY and CDR2 SVGAGI come from the germline V gene. The CDR3 has 14 amino acids. This sample stems from a study of cytomegalovirus exposure and HLA in healthy donors. Across the study: Of all 400 or so donors who were genotyped, roughly 85% belonged to the Caucasian-associated ancestry cluster.

At collection, donors were nominally healthy, but unrecorded immune exposures were probable. The chain has TRBV6-5 and TRBJ2-7; tentative D call: TRBD2 (6 bases). This clonotype was obtained from a middle-aged woman in good health and CMV-seronegative. The material sequenced was PBMCs. In nucleotides, the CDR3 is TGTGCCAGCAGGGACACTAGCAGGACCTACGAGCAGTACTTC. Encoded protein: CASRDTSRTYEQYF.